The 7 T cell receptor beta chains below come from one sample, sequenced in a study of blood T cell repertoires in COVID-19. Sequencing was performed with immunoSEQ multiplex PCR; in TCRdb, only in-frame clones are kept and a portion is missing. This sample carries about 140,000 clones, roughly 81% of them seen once, and the ten largest clones take roughly 3.4%. The specimen sequenced was PBMCs or T cells enriched from blood (not recorded which). Every receptor here comes from a woman in her fifties or sixties with acute COVID-19.

The rearrangement joins TRBV6-5 to TRBJ2-7, with a tentative D call TRBD2 (6 bases). V was trimmed by 6 bases and J by 6 bases, leaving 15 bases between them. This CDR3 has 13 residues. The V gene's germline CDR1 is MNHEY and CDR2 SVGAGI. CDR3 amino acids: CASRGGHGGEQYF. For the CDR3, the DNA is TGTGCCAGCAGGGGGGGTCACGGGGGCGAGCAGTACTTC.

V gene TRBV6-1 combines with J gene TRBJ1-3; tentative D call: TRBD1 (6 bases). CDR1 MNHNS and CDR2 SASEGT come from the germline V gene. CDR3 length: 15 residues. The V end lost 2 bases, the J end lost 2 bases, and 10 bases lay between the germline ends. CDR3: CASSEQGLAGNTIYF. DNA of the CDR3: TGTGCCAGCAGTGAACAGGGGCTTGCTGGAAACACCATATATTTT.

V usage is TRBV6-6 and J usage is TRBJ1-2; weak D call: TRBD1 (5 bases). CDR1 is MNHNY and CDR2 is SVGAGI in the germline V gene (reference sequence). The CDR3 sequence is 14 residues long. The germline V and J ends were trimmed by 7 bases and 3 bases, with 15 bases remaining between them. CDR3 bases: TGTGCCAGCACCGACCTAGGAGGGGACTATGGCTACACCTTC. It codes for CASTDLGGDYGYTF.

This chain links TRBV27 with TRBJ1-2; 11 positions agree with TRBD1. V lost 5 bases and J lost 4; bases outside the gene matches: 6. In germline, CDR1 is MNHEY, CDR2 SMNVEV (reference sequence). The length of the CDR3 is 15 residues. CDR3 in amino acids: CASSGTGGAPYGYTF. CDR3 in DNA: TGTGCCAGCAGTGGGACAGGGGGGGCTCCCTATGGCTACACCTTC.

V is TRBV6-6 and J is TRBJ1-2, with D possibly TRBD1 on 6 matching bases. The CDR3 contains 14 residues. Trimming cost V 2 bases and J 8 bases, with 15 bases left between them. Germline V lookup: CDR1 MNHNY, CDR2 SVGAGI (reference sequence). CDR3 in DNA: TGTGCCAGCAGTTACGGGGGGGCAGGAGAGGGCTACACCTTC. This encodes CASSYGGAGEGYTF.

In the case of this clone: Different DNA sequences within this sample yield the same CDR3. Written as DNA, the CDR3 is TGTGCCAGCAGCCCAGGACTAGACAGCAATCAGCCCCAGCATTTT. This codes for CASSPGLDSNQPQHF. The J gene is TRBJ1-5, the V gene TRBV7-9, with D unclear. CDR3 size: 15 residues. V shed 5 bases and J shed 1 base, with 12 bases lying between them. The germline gives CDR1 SEHNR, CDR2 FQNEAQ (reference sequence).

The chain recombines TRBV5-6 with TRBJ1-2; D ambiguous. Germline values: CDR1 SGHDT, CDR2 YYEEEE. The V gene lost 2 bases and the J gene lost 5 bases, with 19 bases spanning the gap. The CDR3 runs to 16 residues. The CDR3 nucleotides are TGTGCCAGCAGCTTAATCGCCCGGACCGGGAGATATGGCTACACCTTC. Amino acids: CASSLIARTGRYGYTF. Full variable domain (outside the CDR3, taken from reference TRBV5-6 and TRBJ1-2): DAGVTQSPTHLIKTRGQQVTLRCSPKSGHDTVSWYQQALGQGPQFIFQYYEEEERQRGNFPDRFSGHQFPNYSSELNVNALLLGDSALYLCASSLIARTGRYGYTFGSGTRLTVV.